This T cell receptor (beta chain) was found in a study of tumor-infiltrating lymphocytes in primary liver carcinoma. Germline DNA was also extracted, and blood RNA was taken from unsorted whole blood. Patients were chronically HBV-infected and treatment-naive. The CDR3 loop spans 15 amino acids. Germline CDR1 SGHRS, CDR2 YFSETQ. As regards this clonotype: At one of its ends the junction is not consistent with the germline gene, which may arise from a read error.

TCR beta cDNA was made from 450 to 500 ng total RNA with a constant-region primer. Library construction for TCR beta comprised three nested multiplex PCR rounds performed with slightly modified ARM-PCR. Amplification in the first two PCR rounds was performed using TRBV1-TRBV30 forward primers and a C-beta reverse primer for approximately 10 cycles each. TCRdb analysed the multiplex PCR reads with MiXCR anew, one entry per CDR3 protein. The sample lists 330,000 or so distinct CDR3 sequences; 65% were seen once. The chain combines TRBV5-1 with TRBJ1-6, with 7 bases that match TRBD1. This receptor was obtained from a man between 40 and 49 years old with primary liver carcinoma and hepatitis B virus infection. Sequencing used peripheral blood. This CDR3 is CASSSKGAYNSALHF. The CDR3 region has the DNA TGCGCCAGCAGCTCCAAGGGGGCGTATAATTCAGCCCTCCACTTT.